This T cell receptor (beta chain) was observed in a study of cytomegalovirus exposure and HLA in healthy donors. Study-wide context: The study's early data release held 75 million to 95 million unique TCRs from HLA-typed donors.

The PCR was carried out with 60 Vbeta primers and 13 Jbeta primers. TCRdb's copy holds only in-frame clones and misses some; the assay was immunoSEQ multiplex PCR. In the table there are about 160,000 clones, 55% to 80% of which are singletons. The germline gives CDR1 LGHNA, CDR2 YSLEER. With V trimmed by 4 bases and J by 4 bases, 7 bases remained unmatched. CDR3 length equals 18 residues. General observations from the study: The likely explanation for a cluster of highly shared sequence variants was sequencing artifact.

Remarks on this clone: Its specificity is not known.

This TCR was recovered from a woman in her late teens or twenties in good health and CMV-seropositive. Sequenced sample: PBMCs. The chain combines TRBV4-3 with TRBJ2-2, with 15 bases matching TRBD2. Here the CDR3 reads CASSPRTSGGAVTGELFF. The CDR3, as DNA: TGCGCCAGCAGCCCAAGGACTAGCGGGGGGGCGGTCACCGGGGAGCTGTTTTTT.